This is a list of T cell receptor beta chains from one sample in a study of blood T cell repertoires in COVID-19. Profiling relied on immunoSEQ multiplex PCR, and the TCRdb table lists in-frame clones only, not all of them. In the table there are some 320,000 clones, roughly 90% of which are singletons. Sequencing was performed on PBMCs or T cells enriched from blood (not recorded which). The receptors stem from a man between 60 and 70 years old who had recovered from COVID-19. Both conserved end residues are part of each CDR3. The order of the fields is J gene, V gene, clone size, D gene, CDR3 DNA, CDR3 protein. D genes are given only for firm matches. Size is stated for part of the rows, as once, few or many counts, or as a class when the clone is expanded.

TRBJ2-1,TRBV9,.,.,TGTGCCAGCAGCGTGAGAGGTGTTGGGTCCGACAATGAGCAGTTCTTC,CASSVRGVGSDNEQFF
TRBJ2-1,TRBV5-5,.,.,TGTGCCAGCAGCACACTGAGGTCCAGCTCCTACAATGAGCAGTTCTTC,CASSTLRSSSYNEQFF
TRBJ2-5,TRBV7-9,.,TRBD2,TGTGCCAGCAGCTTACGAGGGACTAGCGGGAAACCCCAAGAGACCCAGTACTTC,CASSLRGTSGKPQETQYF
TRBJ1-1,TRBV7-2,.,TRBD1,TGTGCCAGCAGCTTAGACAGGGGCACTGAAGCTTTCTTT,CASSLDRGTEAFF
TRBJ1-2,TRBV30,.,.,TGTGCCTGGGATCCCTCAGGGCTCCTTTATGGCTACACCTTC,CAWDPSGLLYGYTF
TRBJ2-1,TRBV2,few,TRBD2,TGTGCCAGCAGGCGGGAGTTTAGCAACAATGAGCAGTTCTTC,CASRREFSNNEQFF
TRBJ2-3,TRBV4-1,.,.,TGCGCCAGCAGCCAAGTTCCAGCGAGTAGCACAGATACGCAGTATTTT,CASSQVPASSTDTQYF
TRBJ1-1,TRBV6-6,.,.,TGTGCCAGCATTCTTGGGACAGAAGCTTTCTTT,CASILGTEAFF
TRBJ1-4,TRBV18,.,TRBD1,TGTGCCAGCTCGACAGGGGGGCGTAATGAAAAACTGTTTTTT,CASSTGGRNEKLFF
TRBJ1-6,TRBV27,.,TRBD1,TGTGCCAGCAGTAAGACAGGGACCAATTCACCCCTCCACTTT,CASSKTGTNSPLHF
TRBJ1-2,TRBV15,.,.,TGTGCCACCAGCAGAGACGCCGGTCAGGGTTCGAGTTCCAGGAATGGCTACACCTTC,CATSRDAGQGSSSRNGYTF
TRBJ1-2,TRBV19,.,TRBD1,TGTGCCAGTAGTACCGGACAGGCCCTAGGTGATGGCTACACCTTC,CASSTGQALGDGYTF
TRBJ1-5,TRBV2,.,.,TGTGCCAGCGCACTTGACAGAAGCAATCAGCCCCAGCATTTT,CASALDRSNQPQHF
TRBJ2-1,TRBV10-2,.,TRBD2,TGCGCCAGCAGTGAACGGACTAGCGGCTACAATGAGCAGTTCTTC,CASSERTSGYNEQFF
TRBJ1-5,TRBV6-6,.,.,TGTGCCAGCAGTTTCACAGGGCCTCTGAGGCCCCAGCATTTT,CASSFTGPLRPQHF
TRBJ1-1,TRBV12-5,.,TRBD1,TGTGCTAGTGGTTTGGGGACAGGCCCGGCAGGGTCGGCTTTCTTT,CASGLGTGPAGSAFF
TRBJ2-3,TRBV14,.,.,TGTGCCAGCAGCCAGGAAGACTGGTCAGATACGCAGTATTTT,CASSQEDWSDTQYF
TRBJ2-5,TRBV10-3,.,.,TGTGCCATCAGTGAGAGGCTAGCACAAGAGACCCAGTACTTC,CAISERLAQETQYF
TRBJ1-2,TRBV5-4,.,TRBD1,TGTGCCAGCAGCTTCCGGACAGGGAGGTCCTATGGCTACACCTTC,CASSFRTGRSYGYTF
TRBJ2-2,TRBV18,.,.,TGTGCCAGCTCACCATACTCCGACACCGGGGAGCTGTTTTTT,CASSPYSDTGELFF
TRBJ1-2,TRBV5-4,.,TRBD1,TGTGCCAGCAGCTTGGAAACAGGGGGCCGTGGCTACACCTTC,CASSLETGGRGYTF
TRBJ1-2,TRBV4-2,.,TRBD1,TGTGCCAGCAGCCAGCGAACATTGGGACAGGTAGGATCCTATGGCTACACCTTC,CASSQRTLGQVGSYGYTF
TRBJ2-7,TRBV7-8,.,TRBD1,TGTGCCAGCAGCCAACAATCCGGGACAGGGGGCCACCTCTCCTACGAGCAGTACTTC,CASSQQSGTGGHLSYEQYF
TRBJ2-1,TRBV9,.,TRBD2,TGTGCCAGCAGCCGAGGCGGGGGGGCCATCAATGAGCAGTTCTTC,CASSRGGGAINEQFF
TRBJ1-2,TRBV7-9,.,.,TGTGCCAGCAGCTTACCCTACAACTATGGCTACACCTTC,CASSLPYNYGYTF
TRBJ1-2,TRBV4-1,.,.,TGCGCCAGCAGCCAAGGAAATACTAGGGAACCTTACTATGGCTACACCTTC,CASSQGNTREPYYGYTF
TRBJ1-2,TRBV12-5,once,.,TGTGCTAGTGGTCAGGGCGCCTATGGCTACACCTTC,CASGQGAYGYTF
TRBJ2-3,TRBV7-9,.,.,TGTGCCAGCAGCCCCCCCCAGATAAATACAGATACGCAGTATTTT,CASSPPQINTDTQYF
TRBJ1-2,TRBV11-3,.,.,TGTGCCAGCAGCTTAGGAGGGAACTATGGCTACACCTTC,CASSLGGNYGYTF
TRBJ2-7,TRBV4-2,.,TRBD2,TGTGCCAGCACTCCGGCTGGTAGCGGGACATACGAGCAGTACTTC,CASTPAGSGTYEQYF
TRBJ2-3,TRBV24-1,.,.,TGTGCCACCAGTGGGGCGGGGGACATCACAGATACGCAGTATTTT,CATSGAGDITDTQYF
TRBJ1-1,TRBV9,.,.,TGTGCCAGCAGCGCGACAGGTGAAAACACTGAAGCTTTCTTT,CASSATGENTEAFF
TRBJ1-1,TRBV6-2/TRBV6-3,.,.,TGTGCCAGCAGTTTCGCCCGGGGTGGGACTGAAGCTTTCTTT,CASSFARGGTEAFF
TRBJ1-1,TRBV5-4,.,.,TGTGCCAGCAGCTTGGGACCGGGAATGAACACTGAAGCTTTCTTT,CASSLGPGMNTEAFF
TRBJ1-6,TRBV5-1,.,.,TGCGCCAGCAGAGGGGGAACCGCTAATAATTCACCCCTCCACTTT,CASRGGTANNSPLHF
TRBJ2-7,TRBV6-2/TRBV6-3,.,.,TGTGCCAGCAGTTACATCAATCCCTACGAGCAGTACTTC,CASSYINPYEQYF
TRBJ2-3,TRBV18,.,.,TGTGCCAGCAGACCAGTAGGGGGTGATTCAGATACGCAGTATTTT,CASRPVGGDSDTQYF
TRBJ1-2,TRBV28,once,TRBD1,TGTGCCACCGAAGCAAGACAGGGGAGGGCCAACAACTATGGCTACACCTTC,CATEARQGRANNYGYTF